The clone carrying this TCR beta chain showed up just a few times. This entry belongs to a study of T cells in Graves' hyperthyroidism and ophthalmopathy. TCR beta CDR3 regions were amplified from RNA transcripts. TCR CDR3 regions were first amplified by RT-PCR with HTBI primers. A single record per CDR3 protein comes from TCRdb applying MiXCR to the multiplex PCR reads. The sample comprises about 840,000 distinct CDR3 sequences, 35% to 45% of which are singletons, and approximately 8.7% rests with the top ten. This CDR3 contains 13 residues. The V end was cut by 1 base, the J end by 2 bases, with 9 bases between. CDR1 and CDR2 from the germline V gene are SQVTM and ANQGSEA.

The sequenced material came from blood. The receptor's source is a man aged 18 to 29 with Graves' hyperthyroidism. The V and J genes are TRBV29-1 and TRBJ2-7; D unclear. CDR3 bases: TGCAGCGTTGAAGCCGACTTTCCCTACGAGCAGTACTTC. It is translated as CSVEADFPYEQYF.